This TCR beta chain was recorded in a study of blood T cell repertoires in COVID-19. Turning to the study itself: PBMCs, B-cell-depleted T cells, or T cells provided the cDNA or gDNA that made up the material.

This clone was picked up one time. V shed 4 bases, J shed 7 bases, and the junction held 6 bases outside the gene matches. The CDR3 totals 15 residues. Germline V gives CDR1 SGHNT, CDR2 YENEEA. In the study's own analysis: Scientists estimated how many nucleated cells there were by amplifying reference gene primers. Clones were read by immunoSEQ multiplex PCR, and TCRdb kept only the in-frame ones, dropping some. From that table come the V and J calls and clone size; the DNA was used to work out D and trimming. This repertoire shows hundreds of thousands of clones, approximately 79% found once; its top ten account for 4% to 4.5%.

The material sequenced was peripheral blood. The chain has TRBV11-3 and TRBJ2-1; 11 bases map to TRBD2. This sequence originates from a woman in her thirties or forties with active or convalescent COVID-19. The CDR3 protein is CASSSLSGGGNEQFF. The CDR3 nucleotides read TGTGCCAGCAGCTCGCTTAGCGGGGGGGGTAATGAGCAGTTCTTC.